These 30 T cell receptor beta chains were all obtained from the same sample, sequenced in a study of beta chain features in type 1 diabetes. cDNA synthesis used the whole RNA isolate, giving expressed TCRB sequences. Generated by immunoSEQ multiplex PCR, the TCRdb table keeps only in-frame clones and is missing some. The table has about 350,000 clones, roughly 21% seen once. The sample taken for sequencing was naive CD4+ T cells from blood. These receptors were collected from a woman aged 18-35 years in good health.

Only a few counts were recorded for this clone. V usage is TRBV7-9 and J usage is TRBJ1-4; no clear D. This CDR3 contains 15 residues. Trimming removed 2 bases at V and 0 bases at J, with 7 bases between. Germline-derived CDR1 and CDR2 are SEHNR and FQNEAQ (reference sequence). CDR3 bases: TGTGCCAGCAGCTTAAACGGGGCAACTAATGAAAAACTGTTTTTT. Translated, it gives CASSLNGATNEKLFF.

The gene calls are TRBV30 and TRBJ1-1; TRBD1 might be the D (5 bases). The V end lost 0 bases, the J end lost 12 bases, and 17 bases lay between the germline ends. The germline gives CDR1 GTSNPN, CDR2 SVGIG (reference sequence). This CDR3 has 13 residues. In nucleotides, the CDR3 is TGTGCCTGGAGTGTACGATTAACAGGTGGGACTTTCTTT. The encoded protein is CAWSVRLTGGTFF. Full variable domain (missing parts from reference TRBV30 and TRBJ1-1): SQTIHQWPATLVQPVGSPLSLECTVEGTSNPNLYWYRQAAGRGLQLLFYSVGIGQISSEVPQNLSASRPQDRQFILSSKKLLLSDSGFYLCAWSVRLTGGTFFGQGTRLTVV.

In the case of this clone: At the DNA level, this CDR3 is encoded by other sequences in the same sample as well. The chain uses TRBV5-1 and TRBJ1-6, with 7 bases aligning to TRBD1. CDR3 length: 14 amino acids. The J segment lost 10 bases and the V segment lost 0 bases, leaving 4 bases of the junction unmatched. Germline-derived CDR1 and CDR2 are SGHRS and YFSETQ. CDR3 loop: CASSLGQGDSPLHF. CDR3 coding DNA: TGCGCCAGCAGCTTGGGACAGGGCGACTCACCCCTCCACTTT. The full variable domain, in which reference TRBV5-1 and TRBJ1-6 provide the parts outside the CDR3, is KAGVTQTPRYLIKTRGQQVTLSCSPISGHRSVSWYQQTPGQGLQFLFEYFSETQRNKGNFPGRFSGRQFSNSRSEMNVSTLELGDSALYLCASSLGQGDSPLHFGNGTRLTVT.

CDR3 amino acids: CASRTSGRSQETQYF. CDR3 in DNA: TGTGCCAGTCGGACTAGCGGGAGGTCCCAAGAGACCCAGTACTTC. The V gene is TRBV19, the J gene TRBJ2-5; 14 bases agree with TRBD2. J gave up 1 base and V 8 bases, and 3 bases lay outside the gene matches. The CDR3 is 15 residues long. CDR1 is LNHDA, CDR2 SQIVND, per germline (reference sequence). Supplemented by reference TRBV19 and TRBJ2-5, the full variable domain reads DGGITQSPKYLFRKEGQNVTLSCEQNLNHDAMYWYRQDPGQGLRLIYYSQIVNDFQKGDIAEGYSVSREKKESFPLTVTSAQKNPTAFYLCASRTSGRSQETQYFGPGTRLLVL.

This clone was observed a handful of times. V is TRBV6-5 and J is TRBJ1-1; possibly TRBD1 for D (5 bases). Trimming cost V 7 bases and J 5 bases, with 8 bases left between them. The V gene's germline CDR1 is MNHEY and CDR2 SVGAGI. The CDR3 runs 11 residues. CDR3 nucleotide sequence: TGTGCCAGCACCCAGGGAACTGAAGCTTTCTTT. Its protein product is CASTQGTEAFF.

This clone occurred a few times. The rearrangement links TRBV2 to TRBJ2-1; D possibly corresponds to TRBD2 (6 bases). Deletions cut 5 bases from V and 7 bases from J, with 15 bases between. There are 14 residues in the CDR3. From germline, CDR1 is SNHLY and CDR2 FYNNEI. The DNA for the CDR3 is TGTGCCAGCAGTTATAGGCGGGAACCGAATGAGCAGTTCTTC. It encodes CASSYRREPNEQFF.

This clone was observed a single time. The chain recombines TRBV4-2 with TRBJ1-1; D not certain. CDR3 length equals 14 residues. Germline V lookup: CDR1 LGHNA, CDR2 YNFKEQ. The V end lost 0 bases, the J end lost 3 bases, and 8 bases lay between the germline ends. CDR3 amino acids: CASSQDPDYTEAFF. CDR3 DNA sequence: TGTGCCAGCAGCCAAGATCCGGACTACACTGAAGCTTTCTTT.

The chain employs TRBV6-5 and TRBJ1-2, with D uncertain. The CDR3 spans 15 residues. Trimming left V 0 bases short and J 5 bases short, with 13 bases between. The germline V gene has CDR1 MNHEY and CDR2 SVGAGI. The CDR3 DNA reads as TGTGCCAGCAGTTACTCGTCGCGCAACCTGTATGGCTACACCTTC. Encoded protein: CASSYSSRNLYGYTF.

This clone has only one observation. The J gene is TRBJ2-2, the V gene TRBV9; 9 positions agree with TRBD2. This CDR3 has 15 amino acids. V lost 4 bases, J lost 5 bases, and 6 bases stayed unmatched. CDR1 is SGDLS, CDR2 YYNGEE, per germline. CDR3 protein: CASSLAGSRTGELFF. DNA of the CDR3: TGTGCCAGCAGCCTAGCGGGGAGTCGAACCGGGGAGCTGTTTTTT. Filled out from reference TRBV9 and TRBJ2-2, the complete variable domain reads DSGVTQTPKHLITATGQRVTLRCSPRSGDLSVYWYQQSLDQGLQFLIQYYNGEERAKGNILERFSAQQFPDLHSELNLSSLELGDSALYFCASSLAGSRTGELFFGEGSRLTVL.

V is TRBV4-2 and J is TRBJ1-2; a weak D match, TRBD1 (5 bases). This CDR3 region has 15 residues. The V end lost 5 bases, the J end lost 4 bases, and 17 bases lay between the germline ends. In germline, CDR1 is LGHNA, CDR2 YNFKEQ. In DNA, the CDR3 is TGTGCCAGCAGCTCGACTACCGGGACTCTCTATGGCTACACCTTC. Encoded protein: CASSSTTGTLYGYTF.

To note about this clone: Other DNA sequences in the sample encode the same CDR3. This chain joins TRBV5-1 and TRBJ2-3, with a possible D match to TRBD2 (5 bases). The CDR3 consists of 14 residues. With 4 bases removed from V and 0 bases from J, the gap between germline ends came to 9 bases. CDR1 and CDR2 (germline): SGHRS, YFSETQ. The CDR3 DNA follows: TGCGCCAGCAGCCCTAGGACTAGCACAGATACGCAGTATTTT. Its protein product is CASSPRTSTDTQYF.

This sequence joins TRBV7-2 and TRBJ2-7, with D possibly TRBD2 on 6 matching bases. The germline CDR1 and CDR2 sequences are SGHTA and FQGNSA. CDR3 length equals 14 residues. Deletions cut 6 bases from V and 0 bases from J, with 12 bases between. CDR3 residues: CASRFSGSSYEQYF. The CDR3, as DNA: TGTGCCAGCAGATTTAGCGGCAGCTCCTACGAGCAGTACTTC.

The V and J genes are TRBV5-1 and TRBJ2-1; 9 positions agree with TRBD2. In germline, CDR1 is SGHRS, CDR2 YFSETQ. After removal of 0 bases from V and 7 bases from J, the junction contained 2 bases not matched to a gene. The CDR3 sequence is 14 residues long. In DNA, the CDR3 is TGCGCCAGCAGCTTGGATAGCGGGGGAAATGAGCAGTTCTTC. Amino acid sequence: CASSLDSGGNEQFF.

The V gene is TRBV30, the J gene TRBJ1-6; D is uncertain. Trimming left V 0 bases short and J 15 bases short, with 12 bases between. The length of the CDR3 is 12 residues. CDR1 and CDR2 (germline): GTSNPN, SVGIG (reference sequence). The CDR3 region is CAWSVLGTNLHF. The CDR3 coding sequence is TGTGCCTGGAGTGTACTGGGCACCAACCTCCACTTT.

In its sample, this clone was seen once. The V gene is TRBV12-5, the J gene TRBJ2-3, with a possible D match to TRBD1 (5 bases). The CDR3 spans 12 residues. Germline lookup yields CDR1 LGHNT and CDR2 FRNRAP. V was pared by 0 bases and J by 7 bases, with 5 bases between. The CDR3 protein is CASGLVDNTQYF. CDR3 coding DNA: TGTGCTAGTGGTTTGGTGGACAATACGCAGTATTTT.

The CDR3 spells CASRGQPNTEAFF. The CDR3 DNA reads TGTGCCAGCAGGGGACAGCCGAACACTGAAGCTTTCTTT. This rearrangement joins TRBV7-9 to TRBJ1-1, with TRBD1 identical over 7 bases. This CDR3 spans 13 amino acids. The V gene's germline CDR1 is SEHNR and CDR2 FQNEAQ (reference sequence). With 6 bases clipped from V and 1 base from J, the junction kept 2 bases outside the gene matches.

The chain employs TRBV9 and TRBJ2-1, with 10 bases matching TRBD2. The CDR3 is 16 residues long. The germline V gene encodes CDR1 SGDLS and CDR2 YYNGEE. J was trimmed by 4 bases and V by 3 bases; bases with no gene match: 7. CDR3 DNA sequence: TGTGCCAGCAGCGCCCAGCCGACTAGCGGGTACAATGAGCAGTTCTTC. Amino acids: CASSAQPTSGYNEQFF.

This clone was seen more than once but under ten times. The chain links TRBV9 to TRBJ2-3; possibly TRBD2 for D (5 bases). The V gene's germline CDR1 is SGDLS and CDR2 YYNGEE. V was pared by 4 bases and J by 5 bases, with 14 bases between. The CDR3 sequence is 14 residues long. CDR3 loop: CASSTTSARDTQYF. The CDR3 DNA is TGTGCCAGCAGCACTACTAGTGCGAGAGATACGCAGTATTTT. Using reference TRBV9 and TRBJ2-3 for the parts outside the CDR3, the full variable domain is DSGVTQTPKHLITATGQRVTLRCSPRSGDLSVYWYQQSLDQGLQFLIQYYNGEERAKGNILERFSAQQFPDLHSELNLSSLELGDSALYFCASSTTSARDTQYFGPGTRLTVL.

The chain carries TRBV2 and TRBJ2-3, with 11 nucleotides matching TRBD1. CDR1 SNHLY and CDR2 FYNNEI come from the germline V gene. This CDR3 contains 15 residues. After removal of 1 base from V and 5 bases from J, the junction contained 2 bases not matched to a gene. The CDR3 DNA sequence: TGTGCCAGCAGTGAAGAGGGGACAGGGGGAGATACGCAGTATTTT. Residues: CASSEEGTGGDTQYF. The variable domain in full, with the rest retrieved from reference TRBV2 and TRBJ2-3, is EPEVTQTPSHQVTQMGQEVILRCVPISNHLYFYWYRQILGQKVEFLVSFYNNEISEKSEIFDDQFSVERPDGSNFTLKIRSTKLEDSAMYFCASSEEGTGGDTQYFGPGTRLTVL.

The chain employs TRBV14 and TRBJ1-1; TRBD1 is a possible D gene (5 bases). V was trimmed by 4 bases and J by 4 bases, leaving 13 bases between them. The CDR3 runs 14 residues. Germline V gives CDR1 SGHDN, CDR2 FVKESK. CDR3 residues: CASSPGVTGTEAFF. CDR3 DNA sequence: TGTGCCAGCAGCCCGGGGGTTACGGGCACTGAAGCTTTCTTT.

The rearrangement links TRBV4-3 to TRBJ2-7; D possibly corresponds to TRBD1 (7 bases). V shed 1 base and J shed 4 bases, with 11 bases lying between them. Germline CDR1 is LGHNA and CDR2 is YSLEER. The CDR3 totals 14 residues. Here the CDR3 reads CASSQVSGGYEQYF. The CDR3 DNA reads as TGCGCCAGCAGCCAAGTCTCAGGGGGGTACGAGCAGTACTTC.

This clone has only a few counts. V usage is TRBV7-8 and J usage is TRBJ2-7; D is possibly TRBD1 (8 bases). Germline CDR1 and CDR2: SGHVS and FQNEAQ. Trimming cost V 5 bases and J 6 bases, with 23 bases left between them. The CDR3 has 16 amino acids. For the CDR3, the DNA is TGTGCCAGCAGCGCAAAGCGGGACAGGCCCCACGGCGAGCAGTACTTC. This gives the protein CASSAKRDRPHGEQYF.

The rearrangement links TRBV20-1 to TRBJ2-7; tentatively, D is TRBD2 (7 bases). The CDR3 sequence is 11 residues long. Trimming left V 6 bases short and J 6 bases short, with 12 bases between. Germline V lookup: CDR1 DFQATT, CDR2 SNEGSKA (reference sequence). The CDR3 nucleotides are TGCAGTGCCCCAAGGGGGGGCGAGCAGTACTTC. Its protein product is CSAPRGGEQYF.

V gene TRBV4-3 combines with J gene TRBJ2-1; D gene unclear. V dropped 1 base and J dropped 0 bases, with 7 bases sitting between them. This CDR3 spans 15 amino acids. The germline CDR1 and CDR2 sequences are LGHNA and YSLEER. The CDR3 region is CASSQGLTSYNEQFF. For the CDR3, the DNA is TGCGCCAGCAGCCAAGGACTTACCTCCTACAATGAGCAGTTCTTC.

V gene TRBV6-5 combines with J gene TRBJ2-1; 7 nucleotides match TRBD2. The V segment lost 0 bases and the J segment 6 bases; nucleotides outside the gene matches: 8. The CDR3 runs 16 residues. Germline V lookup: CDR1 MNHEY, CDR2 SVGAGI. CDR3 nucleotides: TGTGCCAGCAGTTACTCGAGGACTAGTATCGGCAATGAGCAGTTCTTC. Its translation is CASSYSRTSIGNEQFF.

The chain recombines TRBV5-1 with TRBJ2-1; TRBD2 matches 9 bases. From germline, CDR1 is SGHRS and CDR2 YFSETQ. J was trimmed by 6 bases and V by 1 base; bases with no gene match: 2. The CDR3 covers 14 residues. The CDR3 loop is CASSLSGGFNEQFF. CDR3 DNA: TGCGCCAGCAGCTTGAGCGGGGGGTTCAATGAGCAGTTCTTC.

This clone came up a few times. The CDR3 spells CASSFGTGRNEQYF. Written as DNA, the CDR3 is TGCGCCAGCAGCTTCGGGACAGGGCGCAACGAGCAGTACTTC. V usage is TRBV5-1 and J usage is TRBJ2-7; 9 bases match TRBD1. CDR1 is SGHRS and CDR2 is YFSETQ in the germline V gene. The CDR3 runs 14 residues. J was trimmed by 5 bases and V by 2 bases; bases with no gene match: 5.

The V call is TRBV18, the J call TRBJ1-1; D is unresolved. Germline lookup yields CDR1 KGHSH and CDR2 LQKENI. Deletions cut 4 bases from V and 7 bases from J, with 10 bases between. This CDR3 spans 12 amino acids. CDR3 nucleotides: TGTGCCAGCTCACTGGGTCGGGATGAAGCTTTCTTT. It specifies CASSLGRDEAFF.

This chain connects TRBV4-3 to TRBJ2-7; TRBD2 might be the D (6 bases). CDR3 length: 16 amino acids. From germline, CDR1 is LGHNA and CDR2 YSLEER. V gave up 0 bases and J gave up 0 bases, with 12 bases separating them. The CDR3 loop reads CASSQDPGGSSYEQYF. Here the CDR3 DNA reads TGCGCCAGCAGCCAAGATCCTGGGGGGAGCTCCTACGAGCAGTACTTC.

This clone was seen only a few times. The CDR3 protein is CASSSRLGAWANVLTF. CDR3 nucleotide sequence: TGTGCCAGCAGCTCTCGACTGGGAGCCTGGGCCAACGTCCTGACTTTC. This chain links TRBV11-2 with TRBJ2-6; D is possibly TRBD2 (5 bases). V lost 4 bases and J lost 5, with 15 bases in between. Looked up from germline, CDR1 is SGHAT and CDR2 is FQNNGV. The CDR3 is 16 amino acids.